This passage covers 3 T cell receptor beta chains from one sample sequenced in a study of cytomegalovirus exposure and HLA in healthy donors. Assay: immunoSEQ multiplex PCR; the TCRdb copy retains only in-frame clones and omits some. The sample records 150,000 to 200,000 clones, around 80% being singletons. The sample comprised PBMCs. These receptors all stem from a woman in her twenties or thirties in good health and CMV-seronegative.

The V and J genes are TRBV7-2 and TRBJ2-7, with TRBD2 identical over 16 bases. CDR3 length equals 17 residues. Looked up from germline, CDR1 is SGHTA and CDR2 is FQGNSA. The trim removed 6 bases at V and 4 bases at J, leaving 9 bases unmatched. The CDR3 loop is CASRPPGLAGGLYEQYF. As DNA, the CDR3 is TGTGCCAGCAGACCACCGGGACTAGCGGGGGGGCTGTACGAGCAGTACTTC.

V usage is TRBV19 and J usage is TRBJ1-2; no clear D gene. CDR3 length: 15 residues. The ends were cut back, 4 bases at V and 2 bases at J, with 14 bases in the middle. Looked up from germline, CDR1 is LNHDA and CDR2 is SQIVND (reference sequence). CDR3 sequence: CASSTASDKNYGYTF. The CDR3 DNA is TGTGCCAGTAGTACCGCTTCCGACAAGAACTATGGCTACACCTTC.

The chain is built from TRBV6-1 and TRBJ2-5; D is perhaps TRBD2 (7 bases). The CDR3 consists of 15 residues. V was shortened by 3 bases and J by 1 base, with 12 bases between the two germline ends. Germline CDR1 is MNHNS and CDR2 is SASEGT. CDR3 loop: CASSEVGGPQETQYF. In DNA, the CDR3 is TGTGCCAGCAGTGAGGTGGGGGGGCCCCAAGAGACCCAGTACTTC.